Below are 8 T cell receptor beta chains sequenced from a single sample in a study of blood T cell repertoires in COVID-19. The repertoire was sequenced with immunoSEQ multiplex PCR; TCRdb's copy has only in-frame clones and lacks some. This table has approximately 260,000 clones, 87% appearing once. The material sequenced was PBMCs or T cells enriched from blood (not recorded which). Every receptor here comes from a woman in her twenties or thirties with acute COVID-19.

The chain links TRBV19 to TRBJ2-7; weak D call: TRBD1 (5 bases). CDR1 and CDR2 (germline): LNHDA, SQIVND (reference sequence). The length of the CDR3 is 14 residues. V lost 5 bases and J lost 6, with 17 bases in between. CDR3 sequence: CASSSSGSVSEQYF. As DNA, the CDR3 is TGTGCCAGTAGTTCGTCAGGGTCAGTCTCCGAGCAGTACTTC.

V and J are TRBV6-5 and TRBJ1-1; D uncertain. This CDR3 contains 15 residues. Trimming pared 7 bases from V and 4 bases from J, leaving 19 bases between. Germline lookup yields CDR1 MNHEY and CDR2 SVGAGI. The CDR3 is CASNLGPSRGTEAFF. The CDR3 DNA is TGTGCCAGCAACCTAGGCCCGTCACGGGGCACTGAAGCTTTCTTT.

The chain recombines TRBV5-4 with TRBJ2-4; 9 bases align to TRBD2. The CDR3 is 15 residues long. With V trimmed by 4 bases and J by 0 bases, 2 bases remained unmatched. From germline, CDR1 is SGHNT and CDR2 YYREEE (reference sequence). CDR3 in DNA: TGTGCCAGCAGCAAAGCGGGGGGAGCCAAAAACATTCAGTACTTC. This codes for CASSKAGGAKNIQYF.

The J gene is TRBJ1-3, the V gene TRBV7-9; D is possibly TRBD1 (5 bases). The CDR3 runs to 17 residues. CDR1 is SEHNR and CDR2 is FQNEAQ in the germline V gene (reference sequence). Trimming took off 5 bases at V and 0 bases at J, with 17 bases between the two ends. DNA of the CDR3: TGTGCCAGCAGCCCTAGTGGACACCCAGGCTCTGGAAACACCATATATTTT. It is translated as CASSPSGHPGSGNTIYF.

The rearrangement uses TRBV6-5 and TRBJ2-7; D is perhaps TRBD1 (5 bases). The germline CDR1 and CDR2 sequences are MNHEY and SVGAGI. CDR3 length equals 15 residues. The germline V and J ends were trimmed by 5 bases and 0 bases, with 14 bases remaining between them. The CDR3, as DNA: TGTGCCAGCAGTAGAGTCAGGGTTAGCTCCTACGAGCAGTACTTC. Translated: CASSRVRVSSYEQYF.

The gene calls are TRBV1 and TRBJ1-2; TRBD1 reflects the table's D call only, with no check against the DNA. TRBV1 is a known pseudogene. The CDR3 has 14 residues. The CDR3 spells CTSSQVGRVYGYTF. In nucleotides, the CDR3 is TGCACCAGCAGCCAAGTGGGCCGCGTCTATGGCTACACCTTC.

The chain has TRBV29-1 and TRBJ1-1; the D gene is possibly TRBD1 (5 bases). The V and J ends lost 4 bases and 0 bases respectively, with 9 bases between them. Per germline, CDR1 SQVTM and CDR2 ANQGSEA. The CDR3 runs to 13 residues. The CDR3 DNA reads TGCAGCGTTGGGGGCAGGGTGAACACTGAAGCTTTCTTT. Translated, it gives CSVGGRVNTEAFF.

The CDR3 coding sequence is TGCGCCAGCAGCGCAGCCCTCGGAGCGGATACGCAGTATTTT. Translation gives CASSAALGADTQYF. This chain uses TRBV5-1 with TRBJ2-3; D is ambiguous. This CDR3 has 14 amino acids. Germline V lookup: CDR1 SGHRS, CDR2 YFSETQ. V was trimmed by 4 bases and J by 6 bases, leaving 15 bases between them.